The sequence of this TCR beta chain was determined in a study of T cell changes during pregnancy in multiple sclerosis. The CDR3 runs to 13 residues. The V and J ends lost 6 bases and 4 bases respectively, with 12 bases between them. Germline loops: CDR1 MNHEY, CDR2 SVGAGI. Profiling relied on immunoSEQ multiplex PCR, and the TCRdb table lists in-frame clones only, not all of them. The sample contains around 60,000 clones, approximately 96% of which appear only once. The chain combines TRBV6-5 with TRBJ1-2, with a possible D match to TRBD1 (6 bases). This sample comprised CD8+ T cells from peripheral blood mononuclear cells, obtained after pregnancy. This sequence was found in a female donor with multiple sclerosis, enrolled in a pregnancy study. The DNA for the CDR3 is TGTGCCAGCAGCCCTGGGGGCCTCTATGGCTACACCTTC. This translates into CASSPGGLYGYTF.